The 27 T cell receptor beta chains below come from one sample, sequenced in a study of identifying expanded T cells in peripheral blood. TCRdb's copy holds only in-frame clones and misses some; the assay was immunoSEQ multiplex PCR. The table records tens of thousands of clones, approximately 82% of them present only once. The sequencing input was blood. These receptors came from a person aged 18-69 years in good health.

J is TRBJ1-2 and V is TRBV11-3; TRBD1 agrees at 8 bases. V gave up 1 base and J gave up 8 bases; unmatched junction bases: 12. Germline loops: CDR1 SGHNT, CDR2 YENEEA. The CDR3 runs 16 residues. This chain's CDR3 is CASSLGPRGRLGGYTF. The CDR3 DNA follows: TGTGCCAGCAGCTTAGGTCCCAGGGGGCGTCTGGGCGGCTACACCTTC.

The chain employs TRBV25-1 and TRBJ1-1; no definite D call. The CDR3 covers 14 residues. From germline, CDR1 is MGHDK and CDR2 SYGVNS. The germline V and J ends were trimmed by 0 bases and 5 bases, with 10 bases remaining between them. CDR3 coding DNA: TGTGCCAGCAGTGAATACGAGGTGAGGACTGAAGCTTTCTTT. It yields the protein CASSEYEVRTEAFF.

The rearrangement links TRBV7-9 to TRBJ1-2; 10 bases are a match to TRBD1. Germline trimming cut 0 bases from V and 7 bases from J; bases unmatched to any gene: 5. Germline values: CDR1 SEHNR, CDR2 FQNEAQ (reference sequence). The CDR3 extends over 15 amino acids. The CDR3 DNA sequence: TGTGCCAGCAGCTTAGCGGTGGGGACAGGGGTTGGCTACACCTTC. Encoded protein: CASSLAVGTGVGYTF.

The chain links TRBV6-5 to TRBJ2-1, with 7 nucleotides matching TRBD2. V shed 0 bases, J shed 6 bases, and the junction held 2 bases outside the gene matches. The CDR3 loop spans 14 amino acids. Germline assignment: CDR1 MNHEY and CDR2 SVGAGI. CDR3 in amino acids: CASSYSGEGNEQFF. The CDR3 DNA sequence: TGTGCCAGCAGTTACTCTGGGGAGGGCAATGAGCAGTTCTTC.

J is TRBJ2-7 and V is TRBV7-8; D gene uncertain. Trimming cost V 2 bases and J 3 bases, with 5 bases left between them. The germline gives CDR1 SGHVS, CDR2 FQNEAQ. The CDR3 length is 12 residues. The CDR3 protein is CASSLPLYEQYF. CDR3 nucleotide sequence: TGTGCCAGCAGCTTACCCCTCTACGAGCAGTACTTC.

J is TRBJ1-4 and V is TRBV7-9, with D possibly TRBD1 on 5 matching bases. Deletions cut 1 base from V and 8 bases from J, with 14 bases between. The germline gives CDR1 SEHNR, CDR2 FQNEAQ (reference sequence). CDR3 length: 15 residues. The CDR3 region has the DNA TGTGCCAGCAGCTTAGAACCGGGGGTCAACGAAAAACTGTTTTTT. This encodes CASSLEPGVNEKLFF.

J is TRBJ2-5 and V is TRBV7-2, with 14 bases matching TRBD2. The CDR3 consists of 17 residues. The germline gives CDR1 SGHTA, CDR2 FQGNSA. After removal of 2 bases from V and 5 bases from J, the junction contained 7 bases not matched to a gene. CDR3 sequence reads: CASSLYPGLAGVETQYF. CDR3 DNA: TGTGCCAGCAGCTTATATCCGGGACTAGCGGGAGTGGAGACCCAGTACTTC. The whole variable domain, filled in from reference TRBV7-2 and TRBJ2-5, reads GAGVSQSPSNKVTEKGKDVELRCDPISGHTALYWYRQSLGQGLEFLIYFQGNSAPDKSGLPSDRFSAERTGGSVSTLTIQRTQQEDSAVYLCASSLYPGLAGVETQYFGPGTRLLVL.

The chain recombines TRBV5-1 with TRBJ2-7; no firm D call. CDR1 SGHRS and CDR2 YFSETQ come from the germline V gene. V lost 4 bases, J lost 3 bases, and 5 bases lay in between. The CDR3 runs to 11 residues. The CDR3 is CASSNGYEQYF. The CDR3 region has the DNA TGCGCCAGCAGCAACGGCTACGAGCAGTACTTC. Variable domain in full (rest from reference TRBV5-1 and TRBJ2-7): KAGVTQTPRYLIKTRGQQVTLSCSPISGHRSVSWYQQTPGQGLQFLFEYFSETQRNKGNFPGRFSGRQFSNSRSEMNVSTLELGDSALYLCASSNGYEQYFGPGTRLTVT.

This chain links TRBV5-1 with TRBJ1-2, with D maybe TRBD1 (6 bases). This CDR3 region has 16 residues. The V gene's germline CDR1 is SGHRS and CDR2 YFSETQ. The V end was cut by 4 bases, the J end by 2 bases, with 18 bases between. The CDR3 protein is CASSPAVGGTNYGYTF. The CDR3 DNA reads as TGCGCCAGCAGCCCCGCCGTTGGGGGCACAAACTATGGCTACACCTTC.

This clone occurred once. The V gene is TRBV11-3, the J gene TRBJ2-1; 13 nucleotides agree with TRBD2. This CDR3 spans 19 amino acids. Trimming cost V 0 bases and J 2 bases; bases outside gene matches: 7. Germline CDR1 reads SGHNT; CDR2 reads YENEEA. In DNA form, the CDR3 reads TGTGCCAGCAGCTTAGAATCCAATGGACTAGCGGGGGCCTACAATGAGCAGTTCTTC. It specifies CASSLESNGLAGAYNEQFF.

The chain carries TRBV5-1 and TRBJ2-1; 9 positions match TRBD2. The ends lost 2 bases at V and 1 base at J; junction bases unmatched: 4. CDR3 size: 16 residues. Germline V gives CDR1 SGHRS, CDR2 YFSETQ. The CDR3 sequence: CASSFGAGGSYNEQFF. The DNA of the CDR3 is TGCGCCAGCAGCTTTGGTGCGGGAGGGTCCTACAATGAGCAGTTCTTC.

As DNA, the CDR3 is TGTGCCAGCAGCCTCGGAGGGCTTGGCACAGATACGCAGTATTTT. Protein sequence: CASSLGGLGTDTQYF. The J gene is TRBJ2-3, the V gene TRBV14, with a weak D call TRBD2 (6 bases). Germline CDR1 is SGHDN and CDR2 is FVKESK. The CDR3 is 15 residues long. Trimming took off 4 bases at V and 1 base at J, with 12 bases between the two ends.

V and J are TRBV7-9 and TRBJ1-2, with 9 bases identical to TRBD1. The CDR3 is made up of 14 amino acids. Per the germline V gene, CDR1 is SEHNR and CDR2 is FQNEAQ (reference sequence). Unmatched junction bases numbered 3, after V lost 5 bases and J lost 2 bases. The CDR3 DNA follows: TGTGCCAGCAGCCCGGGACAGGGAAACTATGGCTACACCTTC. Protein product: CASSPGQGNYGYTF. Filled out from reference TRBV7-9 and TRBJ1-2, the complete variable domain reads DTGVSQNPRHKITKRGQNVTFRCDPISEHNRLYWYRQTLGQGPEFLTYFQNEAQLEKSRLLSDRFSAERPKGSFSTLEIQRTEQGDSAMYLCASSPGQGNYGYTFGSGTRLTVV.

This clone has only one observation. This chain joins TRBV28 and TRBJ2-1; 8 nucleotides line up with TRBD2. CDR1 and CDR2 (germline): MDHEN, SYDVKM. The ends lost 4 bases at V and 1 base at J; junction bases unmatched: 3. The CDR3 is 15 residues long. The DNA for the CDR3 is TGTGCCAGCAGTTCCGGGGGGGTTTCCTACAATGAGCAGTTCTTC. This gives the protein CASSSGGVSYNEQFF.

This clone was observed a few times. The rearrangement joins TRBV14 to TRBJ1-2, with D maybe TRBD1 (6 bases). There are 15 residues in the CDR3. V lost 0 bases and J 4 bases, leaving 12 bases between the germline ends. Germline lookup yields CDR1 SGHDN and CDR2 FVKESK. The CDR3 here is CASSQEWGRTYGYTF. In DNA, the CDR3 is TGTGCCAGCAGCCAAGAGTGGGGGCGTACCTATGGCTACACCTTC.

CDR3 nucleotides: TGTGCCATCAGTGACCCGACTAGCGGGAGGGGATCCTACAATGAGCAGTTCTTC. Its protein is CAISDPTSGRGSYNEQFF. This chain uses TRBV10-3 with TRBJ2-1; 14 nucleotides line up with TRBD2. The CDR3 is 18 residues long. From germline, CDR1 is ENHRY and CDR2 SYGVKD. V gave up 3 bases and J gave up 1 base; unmatched junction bases: 5.

Only a few counts were recorded for this clone. The chain is built from TRBV21-1 and TRBJ1-1. TRBV21-1 is noted as a pseudogene. CDR3 length: 15 residues. The CDR3 DNA reads TGTGCCAGCAGCCCTCGGACGGGGAAGAACACTGAAGCTTTCTTT. It is translated as CASSPRTGKNTEAFF.

V and J are TRBV19 and TRBJ1-5; a possible D gene is TRBD1 (5 bases). Germline loops: CDR1 LNHDA, CDR2 SQIVND (reference sequence). With 5 bases removed from V and 7 bases from J, the gap between germline ends came to 15 bases. The CDR3 contains 14 residues. This CDR3 is CASSPQWGKQPQHF. The CDR3 bases are TGTGCCAGTAGTCCCCAGTGGGGGAAACAGCCCCAGCATTTT.

This clone is a singleton in its sample. The V gene is TRBV20-1, the J gene TRBJ2-5; D is ambiguous. Trimming took 7 bases from V and 4 from J, leaving 10 bases between them. Germline lookup yields CDR1 DFQATT and CDR2 SNEGSKA (reference sequence). This CDR3 is 11 amino acids long. CDR3 DNA: TGCAGTGGCCGTGGCCCAGAGACCCAGTACTTC. It is translated as CSGRGPETQYF.

The gene calls are TRBV27 and TRBJ1-5; D not certain. From germline, CDR1 is MNHEY and CDR2 SMNVEV (reference sequence). This CDR3 has 14 residues. The V end was cut by 5 bases, the J end by 4 bases, with 12 bases between. The CDR3 DNA follows: TGTGCCAGCAGTCGTGCACAGCCTAATCAGCCCCAGCATTTT. Translation gives CASSRAQPNQPQHF.

The rearrangement links TRBV2 to TRBJ1-6; 9 bases line up with TRBD1. In germline, CDR1 is SNHLY, CDR2 FYNNEI. The CDR3 totals 15 residues. After removal of 6 bases from V and 10 bases from J, the junction contained 10 bases not matched to a gene. CDR3: CASSGTGTGRSPLHF. The DNA of the CDR3 is TGTGCCAGCAGCGGTACCGGGACAGGGAGGTCACCCCTCCACTTT.

This rearrangement joins TRBV7-9 to TRBJ2-3; TRBD2 aligns across 8 bases. With V trimmed by 5 bases and J by 5 bases, 6 bases remained unmatched. Germline V CDR1 and CDR2: SEHNR, FQNEAQ (reference sequence). The CDR3 length is 14 residues. CDR3 DNA: TGTGCCAGCAGCAAAGCGGGAGTAGAAGATACGCAGTATTTT. Translating it yields CASSKAGVEDTQYF.

The chain employs TRBV7-8 and TRBJ1-1; D perhaps matches TRBD1 (6 bases). The V gene's germline CDR1 is SGHVS and CDR2 FQNEAQ. The V and J ends lost 5 bases and 1 base respectively, with 14 bases between them. The CDR3 extends over 15 amino acids. The CDR3 DNA is TGTGCCAGCAGCCCCGGGTGGGGGGCGAACACTGAAGCTTTCTTT. It specifies CASSPGWGANTEAFF.

This rearrangement joins TRBV6-1 to TRBJ2-7; D is possibly TRBD1 (5 bases). V lost 1 base to trimming and J lost 0 bases, with 7 bases between them. This CDR3 is built from 14 residues. Germline V gene data show CDR1 as MNHNS and CDR2 as SASEGT. The CDR3: CASSEGQGSYEQYV. The CDR3 nucleotides read TGTGCCAGCAGTGAAGGCCAGGGCTCCTACGAGCAGTACGTC.

The CDR3 is CASSGYSIYGYTF. CDR3 bases: TGTGCCAGCAGCGGTTACAGTATTTATGGCTACACCTTC. The chain links TRBV7-9 to TRBJ1-2, with D hard to call. The CDR3 totals 13 residues. V lost 5 bases to trimming and J lost 5 bases, with 12 bases between them. Germline-derived CDR1 and CDR2 are SEHNR and FQNEAQ (reference sequence).

V gene TRBV6-5 combines with J gene TRBJ2-2; maybe TRBD2 (6 bases). This CDR3 comprises 14 residues. Trimming took 7 bases from V and 4 from J, leaving 13 bases between them. Germline V lookup: CDR1 MNHEY, CDR2 SVGAGI. Here the CDR3 DNA reads TGTGCCAGCAAGCGGCGGGGAGGCACCGGGGAGCTGTTTTTT. It specifies CASKRRGGTGELFF.

The chain employs TRBV5-1 and TRBJ2-5; 12 positions agree with TRBD2. J gave up 5 bases and V 0 bases, and 8 bases lay outside the gene matches. Germline V lookup: CDR1 SGHRS, CDR2 YFSETQ. The CDR3 covers 17 residues. The CDR3 sequence: CASSLGSSGRASETQYF. As DNA, the CDR3 is TGCGCCAGCAGCTTGGGGTCTAGCGGGAGGGCCTCGGAGACCCAGTACTTC.